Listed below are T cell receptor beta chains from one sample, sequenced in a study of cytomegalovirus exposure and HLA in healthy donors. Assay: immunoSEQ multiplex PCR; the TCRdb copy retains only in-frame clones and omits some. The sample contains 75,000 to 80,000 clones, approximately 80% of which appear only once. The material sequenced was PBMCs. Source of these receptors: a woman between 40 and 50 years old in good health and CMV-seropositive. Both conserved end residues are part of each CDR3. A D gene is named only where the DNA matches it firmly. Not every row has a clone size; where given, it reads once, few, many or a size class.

CDR3 DNA: TGTGCCAGCAGCGTAGCCCCCGACGGGGGGGCAGGCGCAGATACGCAGTATTTT
CDR3 protein: CASSVAPDGGAGADTQYF
V gene: TRBV9
D gene: TRBD2
J gene: TRBJ2-3
clone size: once

CDR3 DNA: TGTGCCAGTATAGGGGACAGGGACGAGCAGTACTTC
CDR3 protein: CASIGDRDEQYF
V gene: TRBV19
D gene: TRBD1
J gene: TRBJ2-7
clone size: once

CDR3 DNA: TGTGCCAGCATCCCGGGGGGTTCCACAGATACGCAGTATTTT
CDR3 protein: CASIPGGSTDTQYF
V gene: TRBV6-5
D gene: TRBD2
J gene: TRBJ2-3
clone size: .

CDR3 DNA: TGTGCCAGCAGTCCCACAGGGAATCAGCCCCAGCATTTT
CDR3 protein: CASSPTGNQPQHF
V gene: TRBV6-4
D gene: .
J gene: TRBJ1-5
clone size: .

CDR3 DNA: TGTGCCAGCAGCCCCCGACAGGGAGAGTTTCGCAATCAGCCCCAGCATTTT
CDR3 protein: CASSPRQGEFRNQPQHF
V gene: TRBV7-2
D gene: TRBD1
J gene: TRBJ1-5
clone size: .

CDR3 DNA: TGCGCCAGCAGCACCCTCACAGGAGAGGAGGAAAAACTGTTTTTT
CDR3 protein: CASSTLTGEEEKLFF
V gene: TRBV5-1
D gene: .
J gene: TRBJ1-4
clone size: .

CDR3 DNA: TGTGCCAGCAGCCCCGGGACAGCTGGAAACACCATATATTTT
CDR3 protein: CASSPGTAGNTIYF
V gene: TRBV11-2
D gene: TRBD1
J gene: TRBJ1-3
clone size: .

CDR3 DNA: TGTGCCAGCAGTTTTCGCGGGGGGGCGGAGACCCAGTACTTC
CDR3 protein: CASSFRGGAETQYF
V gene: TRBV27
D gene: TRBD2
J gene: TRBJ2-5
clone size: .

CDR3 DNA: TGCAGCGTTGGGACTAGCGGGGGAGAGCAGTACTTC
CDR3 protein: CSVGTSGGEQYF
V gene: TRBV29-1
D gene: TRBD2
J gene: TRBJ2-5
clone size: .

CDR3 DNA: TGCGCCAGCAGCGCCGGGACAGGGATGATTTCAGGGGAGCAGTACTTC
CDR3 protein: CASSAGTGMISGEQYF
V gene: TRBV5-1
D gene: TRBD1
J gene: TRBJ2-7
clone size: .

CDR3 DNA: TGCGCCAGCAGCTTAGGACAGGTAGCCTACGAGCAGTACTTC
CDR3 protein: CASSLGQVAYEQYF
V gene: TRBV5-1
D gene: TRBD1
J gene: TRBJ2-7
clone size: .

CDR3 DNA: TGTGCCAGTAGTTCACATAGCGGGGGGGCAGATACGCAGTATTTT
CDR3 protein: CASSSHSGGADTQYF
V gene: TRBV19
D gene: TRBD2
J gene: TRBJ2-3
clone size: .

CDR3 DNA: TGTGCCAGCAGTACAGCGGGGTCCTACGAGCAGTACTTC
CDR3 protein: CASSTAGSYEQYF
V gene: TRBV28
D gene: TRBD2
J gene: TRBJ2-7
clone size: .

CDR3 DNA: TGTGCCAGCAGGGGACAGGGGGCAGGGAACTATGGCTACACCTTC
CDR3 protein: CASRGQGAGNYGYTF
V gene: TRBV28
D gene: TRBD1
J gene: TRBJ1-2
clone size: .

CDR3 DNA: TGCAGCGTTTCAACAGGAATAGGGTTCTTC
CDR3 protein: CSVSTGIGFF
V gene: TRBV29-1
D gene: .
J gene: TRBJ2-1
clone size: .

CDR3 DNA: TGTGCCTGGACTTCTACCAGGTACATAAACGAGCAGTACTTC
CDR3 protein: CAWTSTRYINEQYF
V gene: TRBV30
D gene: .
J gene: TRBJ2-7
clone size: .